This T cell receptor beta chain was recovered during a study of cytomegalovirus exposure and HLA in healthy donors (dated by TCRdb to 2016 to 2017). Describing the broader study: A later analysis indicated that the 110 or so validation repertoires were generated on the platform also employed for the approximately 670 repertoires of the first cohort. The study aimed to test whether signatures of past pathogen exposure could be identified by cataloging public T cell receptors. High-throughput TCR immunosequencing, statistical association of individual TCRs with disease status, and machine learning were combined to predict cytomegalovirus infection status. Besides the first cohort of 666 subjects, a separate validation cohort made up of over 95 different subjects was used.

The library relied on the immunoSEQ multiplex PCR assay. The original methods were these. A statistical classification framework was developed to diagnose cytomegalovirus status using the catalog of TCR beta chain sequences. TCRdb provides this immuneACCESS table in a form limited to in-frame rearrangements. Some clones are lacking; in checked studies, under half of them reflect an unresolved V gene, and why the rest are absent is not known. Clone size and the V and J calls come from that table; the DNA yielded D and trimming. This sample is represented by 150,000 to 200,000 clones; 84% of them were singletons. Roughly 10% of the sample is held by the ten biggest clonotypes. The donors were included in the validation cohort of some 120 subjects, a group kept apart from the roughly 670-subject first cohort. The germline ends are 8 bases apart after V is trimmed by 2 bases and J by 3 bases. The germline V gene supplies CDR1 MDHEN and CDR2 SYDVKM. The CDR3 goes from the cysteine to the phenylalanine over 13 residues. Just the 39-base CDR3 DNA is kept, in frame starting at base 1.

To note about this clone: Its antigen target is currently unknown. Base qualities are not at hand, and no much larger clone is one base apart.

What the authors observed across the whole study: Most TCR sequences were seen in very few donors, while some public TCRs were found in many individuals. In both the original and validation cohorts, the classifier was reported to diagnose cytomegalovirus status with high specificity and sensitivity. In vitro tests confirmed that a few of the cytomegalovirus-associated TCR beta chains recognize cytomegalovirus antigens. The validation cohort had no HLA typing available for a later analysis, so co-occurrence within that cohort was assessed over all 120 or so repertoires. In the study, about 150 TCR beta chains were listed as associated with cytomegalovirus. The authors suggested that the approach could potentially be extended to other disease states and immunological phenotypes. In a later analysis, TCRs clustered in the first cohort were found to also tend to co-occur in the roughly 110 validation repertoires, with 90% to 95% of cluster scores above 0.

The rearrangement combines TRBV28 with TRBJ2-7; TRBD1 might be the D gene, on 5 matching bases. Sequencing used PBMCs. The clonotype comes from a man under 40 in good health and CMV-seropositive. The sequenced DNA is TGTGCCAGCAGTTTAGTTGGACACTACGAGCAGTACTTC. Translated, it gives CASSLVGHYEQYF. The full variable domain, completed from the reference TRBV28 and TRBJ2-7 proteins outside the CDR3, reads DVKVTQSSRYLVKRTGEKVFLECVQDMDHENMFWYRQDPGLGLRLIYFSYDVKMKEKGDIPEGYSVSREKKERFSLILESASTNQTSMYLCASSLVGHYEQYFGPGTRLTVT.